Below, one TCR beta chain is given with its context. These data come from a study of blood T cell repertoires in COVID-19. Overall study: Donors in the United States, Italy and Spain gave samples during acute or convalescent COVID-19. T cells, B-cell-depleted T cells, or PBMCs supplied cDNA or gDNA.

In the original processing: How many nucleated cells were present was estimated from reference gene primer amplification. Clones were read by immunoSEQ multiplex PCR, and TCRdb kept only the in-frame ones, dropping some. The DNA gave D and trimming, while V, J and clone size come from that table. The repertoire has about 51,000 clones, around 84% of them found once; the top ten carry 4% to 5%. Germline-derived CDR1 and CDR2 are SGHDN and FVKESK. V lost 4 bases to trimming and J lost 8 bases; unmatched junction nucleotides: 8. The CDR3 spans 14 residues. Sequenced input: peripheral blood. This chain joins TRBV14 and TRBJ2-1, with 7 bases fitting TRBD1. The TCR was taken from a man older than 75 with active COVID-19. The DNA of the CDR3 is TGTGCCAGCAGCCCCTCGACAGGGTGGGATGAGCAGTTCTTC. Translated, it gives CASSPSTGWDEQFF.